This is a list of T cell receptor beta chains from one sample in a study of blood T cell repertoires in COVID-19. Measured with immunoSEQ multiplex PCR; TCRdb has only the in-frame clones, and not every one. The data contain some 44,000 clones, over 75% of them singletons. Specimen: peripheral blood. The source is a human donor in a cohort sampled during active COVID-19. CDR3s include the opening cysteine and the closing phenylalanine or tryptophan. A D gene is named only where the DNA matches it firmly. A clone size is listed for some rows: how often the clone was seen (once, few, many), or a class if it is expanded.

j_call | d_call | v_call | clone_size | cdr3_length | cdr3_aa | cdr3_nt
TRBJ1-1 | - | TRBV25-1 | - | 15 | CASSEFQRGGTEAFF | TGTGCCAGCAGTGAATTCCAGAGAGGGGGCACTGAAGCTTTCTTT
TRBJ2-7 | TRBD1 | TRBV5-1 | - | 16 | CASTYAGTGSSYEQYF | TGCGCCAGCACTTATGCCGGGACAGGGAGCTCCTACGAGCAGTACTTC
TRBJ2-6 | - | TRBV2 | - | 18 | CASRAQTGSHSGANVLTF | TGTGCCAGCAGAGCGCAAACAGGGTCCCACTCTGGGGCCAACGTCCTGACTTTC
TRBJ1-1 | - | TRBV27 | - | 15 | CASSLTAGRNTEAFF | TGTGCCAGCAGTTTAACGGCAGGCAGGAACACTGAAGCTTTCTTT
TRBJ2-1 | - | TRBV19 | - | 14 | CASSIVGGFRLQFF | TGTGCCAGTAGTATAGTCGGAGGTTTCCGTTTGCAGTTCTTC
TRBJ1-3 | TRBD1 | TRBV18 | - | 14 | CASSLDRGRNTIYF | TGTGCCAGCTCCCTGGACAGGGGGCGGAACACCATATATTTT
TRBJ1-1 | - | TRBV20-1 | - | 11 | CSAYQGGEAFF | TGCAGTGCTTACCAGGGAGGTGAAGCTTTCTTT
TRBJ2-4 | - | TRBV4-1 | - | 13 | CASSHLTADIQYF | TGCGCCAGCAGCCACCTGACTGCCGACATTCAGTACTTC
TRBJ1-2 | TRBD1 | TRBV3-1/TRBV3-2 | - | 15 | CASSHLDRGRWGYTF | TGTGCCAGCAGCCACCTGGACAGGGGACGGTGGGGCTACACCTTC
TRBJ1-1 | - | TRBV21-1 | - | 16 | CASSKERNRADTEAFF | TGTGCCAGCAGCAAAGAACGGAACAGGGCGGACACTGAAGCTTTCTTT
TRBJ2-4 | TRBD2 | TRBV5-3 | - | 18 | CARSNRRGDVRAKNIQYF | TGTGCCAGAAGCAACCGACGGGGGGACGTACGTGCCAAAAACATTCAGTACTTC
TRBJ2-7 | - | TRBV19 | - | 14 | CASDPHGGFYEQYF | TGTGCCAGTGATCCTCACGGGGGTTTCTACGAGCAGTACTTC
TRBJ1-3 | - | TRBV4-1 | once | 14 | CASSQVGARDHIYF | TGCGCCAGCAGCCAGGTGGGGGCTAGGGATCACATATATTTT
TRBJ2-5 | - | TRBV5-1 | - | 16 | CASSWGSAGQQETQYF | TGCGCCAGCAGCTGGGGGTCGGCGGGGCAGCAAGAGACCCAGTACTTC
TRBJ2-1 | TRBD2 | TRBV6-1 | - | 17 | CASSEALSGGVKNEQFF | TGTGCCAGCAGTGAAGCGCTGAGCGGGGGGGTAAAGAATGAGCAGTTCTTC
TRBJ2-2 | TRBD1 | TRBV19 | - | 17 | CASSGRERTGGRGELFF | TGTGCCAGTAGTGGGCGCGAGCGGACAGGGGGGCGGGGGGAGCTGTTTTTT
TRBJ1-1 | TRBD1 | TRBV30 | - | 14 | CAWSGQGINTEAFF | TGTGCCTGGAGCGGACAGGGCATTAACACTGAAGCTTTCTTT
TRBJ1-2 | - | TRBV6-2/TRBV6-3 | - | 14 | CASSYGGATYGYTF | TGTGCCAGCAGTTACGGCGGGGCGACCTATGGCTACACCTTC